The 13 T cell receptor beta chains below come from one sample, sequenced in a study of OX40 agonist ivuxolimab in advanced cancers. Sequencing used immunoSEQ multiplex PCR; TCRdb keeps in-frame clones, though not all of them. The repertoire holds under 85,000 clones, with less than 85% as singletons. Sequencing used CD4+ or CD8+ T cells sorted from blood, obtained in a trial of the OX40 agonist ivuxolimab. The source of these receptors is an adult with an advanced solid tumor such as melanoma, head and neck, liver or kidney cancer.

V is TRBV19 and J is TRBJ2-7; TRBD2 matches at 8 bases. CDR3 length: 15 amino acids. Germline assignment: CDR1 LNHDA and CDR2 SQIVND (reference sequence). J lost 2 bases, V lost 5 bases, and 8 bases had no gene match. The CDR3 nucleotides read TGTGCCAGTAGTCCGGGCGGGGGGCGACCCTACGAGCAGTACTTC. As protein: CASSPGGGRPYEQYF.

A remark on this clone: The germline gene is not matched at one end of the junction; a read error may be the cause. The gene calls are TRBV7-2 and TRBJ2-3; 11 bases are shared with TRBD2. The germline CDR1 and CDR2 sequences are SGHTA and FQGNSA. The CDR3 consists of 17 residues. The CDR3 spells CASSLAPTSGIGDTQYF. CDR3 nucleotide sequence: TGTGCCAGCAGCCTAGCCCCGACTAGCGGGATTGGAGATACGCAGTATTTT.

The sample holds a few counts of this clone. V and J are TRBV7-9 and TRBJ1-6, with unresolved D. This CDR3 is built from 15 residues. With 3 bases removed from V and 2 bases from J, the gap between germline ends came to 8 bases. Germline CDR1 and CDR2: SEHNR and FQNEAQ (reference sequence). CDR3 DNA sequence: TGTGCCAGCAGCTTGGTGTCAACCTATAATTCACCCCTCCACTTT. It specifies CASSLVSTYNSPLHF.

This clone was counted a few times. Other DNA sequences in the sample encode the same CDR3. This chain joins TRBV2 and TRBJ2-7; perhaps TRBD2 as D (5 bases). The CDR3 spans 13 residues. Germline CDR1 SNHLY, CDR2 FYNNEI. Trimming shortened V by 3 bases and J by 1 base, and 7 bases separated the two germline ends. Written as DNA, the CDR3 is TGTGCCAGCAGTGAGGACTCGTCCTACGAGCAGTACTTC. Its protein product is CASSEDSSYEQYF.

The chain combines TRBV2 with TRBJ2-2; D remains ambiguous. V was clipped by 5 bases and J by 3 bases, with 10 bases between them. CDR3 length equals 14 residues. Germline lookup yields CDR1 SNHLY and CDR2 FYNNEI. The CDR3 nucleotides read TGTGCCAGCAGTAGGTTAGGCCACACCGGGGAGCTGTTTTTT. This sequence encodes CASSRLGHTGELFF.

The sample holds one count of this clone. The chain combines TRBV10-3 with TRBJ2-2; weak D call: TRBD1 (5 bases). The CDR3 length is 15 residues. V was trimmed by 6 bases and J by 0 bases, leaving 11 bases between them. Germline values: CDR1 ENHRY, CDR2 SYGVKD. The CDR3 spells CAIRDSVANTGELFF. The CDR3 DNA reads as TGTGCCATCAGAGACAGTGTCGCGAACACCGGGGAGCTGTTTTTT.

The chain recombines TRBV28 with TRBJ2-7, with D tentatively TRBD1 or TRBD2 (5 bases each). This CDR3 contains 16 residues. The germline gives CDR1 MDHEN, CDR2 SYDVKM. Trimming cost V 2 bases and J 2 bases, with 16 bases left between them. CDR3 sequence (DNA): TGTGCCAGCAGTTTACTCGGACCGGGGCGGACCTACGAGCAGTACTTC. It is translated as CASSLLGPGRTYEQYF.

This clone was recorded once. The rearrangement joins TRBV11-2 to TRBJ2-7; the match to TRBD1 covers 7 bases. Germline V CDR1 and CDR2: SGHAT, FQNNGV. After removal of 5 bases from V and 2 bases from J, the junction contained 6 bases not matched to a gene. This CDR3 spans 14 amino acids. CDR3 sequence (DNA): TGTGCCAGCAGCCCCCGGACAGGTGCCTACGAGCAGTACTTC. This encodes CASSPRTGAYEQYF.

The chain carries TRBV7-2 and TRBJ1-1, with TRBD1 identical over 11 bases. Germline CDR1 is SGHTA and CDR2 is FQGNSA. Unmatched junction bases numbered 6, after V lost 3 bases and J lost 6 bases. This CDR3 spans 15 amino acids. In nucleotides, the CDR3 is TGTGCCAGCAGCTTGGCCGGGACAGGGGGTTCTGAAGCTTTCTTT. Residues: CASSLAGTGGSEAFF.

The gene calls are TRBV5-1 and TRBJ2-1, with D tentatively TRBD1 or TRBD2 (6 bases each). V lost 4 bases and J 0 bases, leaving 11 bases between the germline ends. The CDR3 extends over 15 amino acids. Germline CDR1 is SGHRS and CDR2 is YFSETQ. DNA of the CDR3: TGCGCCAGCAGCGCGGGACATAGCTCCTACAATGAGCAGTTCTTC. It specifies CASSAGHSSYNEQFF.

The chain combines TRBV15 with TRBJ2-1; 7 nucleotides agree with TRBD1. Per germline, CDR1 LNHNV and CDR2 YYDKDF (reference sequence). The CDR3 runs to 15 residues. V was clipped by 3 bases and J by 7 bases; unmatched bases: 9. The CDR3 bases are TGTGCCACCAGCAGGGAAGGGGGACAGCTAAATGAGCAGTTCTTC. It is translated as CATSREGGQLNEQFF.

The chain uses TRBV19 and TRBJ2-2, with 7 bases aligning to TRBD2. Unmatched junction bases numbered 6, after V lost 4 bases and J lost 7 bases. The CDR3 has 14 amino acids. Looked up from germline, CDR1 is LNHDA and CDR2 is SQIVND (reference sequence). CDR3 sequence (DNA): TGTGCCAGTAGTACCACTAGCGAGGGCGGGGAGCTGTTTTTT. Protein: CASSTTSEGGELFF. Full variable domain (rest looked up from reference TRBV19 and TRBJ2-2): DGGITQSPKYLFRKEGQNVTLSCEQNLNHDAMYWYRQDPGQGLRLIYYSQIVNDFQKGDIAEGYSVSREKKESFPLTVTSAQKNPTAFYLCASSTTSEGGELFFGEGSRLTVL.

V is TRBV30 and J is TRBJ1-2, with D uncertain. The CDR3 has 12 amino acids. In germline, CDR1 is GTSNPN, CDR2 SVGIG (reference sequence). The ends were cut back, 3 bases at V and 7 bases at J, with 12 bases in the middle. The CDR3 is CAWSVRASGYTF. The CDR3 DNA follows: TGTGCCTGGAGCGTAAGGGCGTCTGGCTACACCTTC. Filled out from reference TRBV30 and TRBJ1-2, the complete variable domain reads SQTIHQWPATLVQPVGSPLSLECTVEGTSNPNLYWYRQAAGRGLQLLFYSVGIGQISSEVPQNLSASRPQDRQFILSSKKLLLSDSGFYLCAWSVRASGYTFGSGTRLTVV.